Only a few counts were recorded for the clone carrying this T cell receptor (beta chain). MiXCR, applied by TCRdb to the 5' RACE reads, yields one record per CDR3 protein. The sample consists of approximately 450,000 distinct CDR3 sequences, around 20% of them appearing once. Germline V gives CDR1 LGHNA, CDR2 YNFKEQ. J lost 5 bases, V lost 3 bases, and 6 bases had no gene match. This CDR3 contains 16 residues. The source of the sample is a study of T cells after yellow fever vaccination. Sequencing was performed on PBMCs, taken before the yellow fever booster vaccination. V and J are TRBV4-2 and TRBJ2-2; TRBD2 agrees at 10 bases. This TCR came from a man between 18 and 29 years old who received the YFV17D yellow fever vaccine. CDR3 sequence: CASSHRLAGPTGELFF. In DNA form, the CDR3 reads TGTGCCAGCAGCCACCGACTAGCGGGTCCTACCGGGGAGCTGTTTTTT.